The clone carrying this T cell receptor beta chain was observed a few times. This sample was taken from a study of OX40 agonist ivuxolimab in advanced cancers. Repertoires were generated with immunoSEQ multiplex PCR, while TCRdb's copy carries only in-frame clones and drops some. The sample includes 65,000 to 85,000 clones, about nine tenths of them seen just once. Trimming pared 3 bases from V and 0 bases from J, leaving 14 bases between. Germline V lookup: CDR1 SGHTA, CDR2 FQGTGA. The CDR3 spans 16 residues. This clonotype originated in an adult with an advanced solid tumor such as melanoma, head and neck, liver or kidney cancer. The chain uses TRBV7-3 and TRBJ1-1; D unclear. The sample was CD4+ or CD8+ T cells sorted from blood, taken in a trial of the OX40 agonist ivuxolimab. The CDR3 nucleotides are TGTGCCAGCAGCTTGAATCCCGGGATCCTGAACACTGAAGCTTTCTTT. As protein: CASSLNPGILNTEAFF.